This TCR beta chain comes out of a study of blood T cell repertoires in COVID-19. Study-wide context: Both acute and convalescent COVID-19 samples were obtained from the United States, Italy and Spain. The cDNA or gDNA used as material had been derived from T cells, B-cell-depleted T cells, or PBMCs.

Germline values: CDR1 KGHSH, CDR2 LQKENI. V lost 5 bases to trimming and J lost 1 base; unmatched junction nucleotides: 4. CDR3 length equals 15 residues. Original processing notes: For nucleated cells, counts were estimated from reference gene primer amplification. TCRdb's copy holds only in-frame clones and misses some; the assay was immunoSEQ multiplex PCR. Clone size and V and J calls were adopted from that table, with D and trimming inferred from the DNA. The sample yields some 250,000 clones, roughly 81% seen once. Seattle's enrolled individuals joined amid active infection and were then monitored longitudinally.

Sample: peripheral blood. This clonotype originated in a woman aged 80 or over with COVID-19, enrolled during active disease. The J gene is TRBJ1-3, the V gene TRBV18, with 8 bases aligning to TRBD1. CDR3 loop: CASSTTGGSGNTIYF. As DNA, the CDR3 is TGTGCCAGCTCAACCACAGGGGGATCTGGAAACACCATATATTTT.